Listed here are 24 T cell receptor beta chains from one sample, sequenced in a study of T-cell memory formation after mild COVID-19. One entry per CDR3 protein, called by TCRdb with MiXCR from the 5' RACE reads. The sample has roughly 500,000 distinct CDR3 sequences, approximately 20% seen once. The specimen was PBMCs or a T cell subset sorted from them (not recorded which). All receptors come from an adult woman who had mild COVID-19 (a few samples of this study predate the infection). Cell type and time point are not known.

A few counts support this clonotype. V usage is TRBV5-1 and J usage is TRBJ2-3; no definite D call. Germline-derived CDR1 and CDR2 are SGHRS and YFSETQ. CDR3 length equals 16 residues. The V end was cut by 5 bases, the J end by 0 bases, with 16 bases between. The CDR3 region has the DNA TGCGCCAGCAGAAGAGTAGGCGGATCTAGCACAGATACGCAGTATTTT. This gives the protein CASRRVGGSSTDTQYF.

This clonotype appeared a few times. The gene calls are TRBV25-1 and TRBJ1-4; D remains ambiguous. Germline-derived CDR1 and CDR2 are MGHDK and SYGVNS. The V end was cut by 4 bases, the J end by 6 bases, with 9 bases between. There are 13 residues in the CDR3. This CDR3 reads CASSGGVDEKLFF. The DNA for the CDR3 is TGTGCCAGCAGTGGCGGAGTGGATGAAAAACTGTTTTTT.

This clonotype has only a few counts. The chain links TRBV14 to TRBJ1-2; D remains unclear. Germline-derived CDR1 and CDR2 are SGHDN and FVKESK. V dropped 1 base and J dropped 11 bases, with 14 bases sitting between them. This CDR3 spans 13 amino acids. The CDR3 DNA sequence: TGTGCCAGCAGCCAAGCGGTCACCTTGGGATACACCTTC. It codes for CASSQAVTLGYTF.

This clonotype was counted between two and nine times. The chain links TRBV12-3 or TRBV12-4 to TRBJ1-1, with no clear D. The CDR3 spans 14 residues. Trimming cost V 7 bases and J 4 bases, with 16 bases left between them. In nucleotides, the CDR3 is TGTGCCAGCAAAGAGAAAATGGGTTTCACTGAAGCTTTCTTT. Its protein is CASKEKMGFTEAFF.

This clonotype appeared a few times. The chain couples TRBV5-1 to TRBJ2-7; TRBD2 aligns across 10 bases. CDR1 and CDR2 from the germline V gene are SGHRS and YFSETQ. CDR3 length: 15 residues. V was clipped by 2 bases and J by 0 bases; unmatched bases: 2. This CDR3 is CASSFGTSVSYEQYF. DNA of the CDR3: TGCGCCAGCAGCTTCGGGACTAGCGTCTCCTACGAGCAGTACTTC.

This chain uses TRBV12-3 or TRBV12-4 with TRBJ2-7, with 9 bases that match TRBD2. The ends lost 6 bases at V and 5 bases at J; junction bases unmatched: 11. The CDR3 loop spans 15 amino acids. CDR3 protein: CASRHSGSTIHEQYF. CDR3 nucleotides: TGTGCCAGCAGACATAGCGGGAGTACAATCCACGAGCAGTACTTC.

Only a few counts were recorded for this clonotype. The V call is TRBV10-3, the J call TRBJ1-1, with D perhaps TRBD1 (6 bases). The germline V gene has CDR1 ENHRY and CDR2 SYGVKD. V was clipped by 4 bases and J by 0 bases, with 12 bases between them. The CDR3 totals 15 residues. CDR3 residues: CAISGDRTVNTEAFF. The CDR3 DNA is TGTGCCATCAGTGGAGACAGGACGGTGAACACTGAAGCTTTCTTT.

The rearrangement joins TRBV24-1 to TRBJ2-1; 10 positions match TRBD2. The CDR3 loop spans 19 amino acids. Germline-derived CDR1 and CDR2 are KGHDR and SFDVKD. V dropped 4 bases and J dropped 6; count of bases not matched to a gene: 17. The chain's CDR3 is CATSESGLAVAVTFNEQFF. The CDR3 DNA is TGTGCCACCAGTGAATCCGGACTAGCGGTGGCCGTCACCTTCAATGAGCAGTTCTTC.

This clonotype was seen at least ten times. The J gene is TRBJ2-1, the V gene TRBV5-1; maybe TRBD1 (6 bases). Trimming removed 6 bases from V and 6 bases from J, with 28 bases in between. This CDR3 has 18 residues. The germline CDR1 and CDR2 sequences are SGHRS and YFSETQ. This CDR3 reads CASTFMATGDNVGNEQFF. CDR3 coding DNA: TGCGCCAGCACCTTTATGGCGACAGGTGACAACGTAGGCAATGAGCAGTTCTTC.

This clonotype was counted a few times. The rearrangement links TRBV2 to TRBJ1-6; D is perhaps TRBD1 (6 bases). CDR1 is SNHLY, CDR2 FYNNEI, per germline. Trimming cost V 1 base and J 6 bases, with 7 bases left between them. The CDR3 contains 14 residues. The CDR3 nucleotides read TGTGCCAGCAGTGAAGACAGGGCTAATTCACCCCTCCACTTT. The encoded protein is CASSEDRANSPLHF. Complete variable domain (other parts from reference TRBV2 and TRBJ1-6): EPEVTQTPSHQVTQMGQEVILRCVPISNHLYFYWYRQILGQKVEFLVSFYNNEISEKSEIFDDQFSVERPDGSNFTLKIRSTKLEDSAMYFCASSEDRANSPLHFGNGTRLTVT.

The chain joins TRBV12-3 or TRBV12-4 to TRBJ2-3; D possibly uses TRBD1 or TRBD2 (5 bases each). The CDR3 contains 14 residues. V lost 6 bases, J lost 3 bases, and 13 bases lay in between. DNA for the CDR3: TGTGCCAGCAGATTTCAGGGCGGGACAGATACGCAGTATTTT. Encoded protein: CASRFQGGTDTQYF.

This clonotype appeared a few times. The genes are TRBV7-2 and TRBJ2-3, with a possible D match to TRBD2 (7 bases). The V end was cut by 8 bases, the J end by 1 base, with 25 bases between. The CDR3 is made up of 18 amino acids. Germline values: CDR1 SGHTA, CDR2 FQGNSA. CDR3 sequence reads: CASSLEGGGAIGTDTQYF. The CDR3 nucleotides are TGTGCCAGCTCCTTAGAGGGGGGGGGCGCTATTGGCACAGATACGCAGTATTTT.

The chain combines TRBV7-2 with TRBJ2-1; TRBD1 or TRBD2 may be the D gene (5 bases each). V was cut by 4 bases and J by 2 bases, with 15 bases left in between. The CDR3 totals 16 residues. The germline CDR1 and CDR2 sequences are SGHTA and FQGNSA. Written as DNA, the CDR3 is TGTGCCAGCAGCTGGGGTGGGGGATGGGCCTACAATGAGCAGTTCTTC. Translation gives CASSWGGGWAYNEQFF.

This clonotype was seen a single time. V is TRBV7-9 and J is TRBJ2-3; 10 bases agree with TRBD2. Looked up from germline, CDR1 is SEHNR and CDR2 is FQNEAQ (reference sequence). V dropped 6 bases and J dropped 2; count of bases not matched to a gene: 2. CDR3 length equals 14 residues. In DNA form, the CDR3 reads TGTGCCAGCAGACTAGCGGGGAACACAGATACGCAGTATTTT. It encodes CASRLAGNTDTQYF.

This clonotype was counted between two and nine times. CDR3 bases: TGTGCCAGCAGCGTAGAGATGGGGACCATGCTGTATTTT. This gives the protein CASSVEMGTMLYF. V gene TRBV9 combines with J gene TRBJ2-3; either TRBD1 or TRBD2 may supply D (5 bases each). With 0 bases removed from V and 14 bases from J, the gap between germline ends came to 16 bases. CDR1 and CDR2 (germline): SGDLS, YYNGEE. The length of the CDR3 is 13 residues.

The J gene is TRBJ1-5, the V gene TRBV7-9; TRBD1 matches at 7 bases. After removal of 3 bases from V and 4 bases from J, the junction contained 6 bases not matched to a gene. Germline V gene sequence: CDR1 SEHNR, CDR2 FQNEAQ (reference sequence). This CDR3 comprises 15 residues. CDR3 nucleotides: TGTGCCAGCAGCTTGGGTACAGGGGAGAATCAGCCCCAGCATTTT. Amino acid sequence: CASSLGTGENQPQHF.

This clonotype came up a few times. The chain employs TRBV7-9 and TRBJ2-7; 7 bases are a match to TRBD1. CDR1 is SEHNR and CDR2 is FQNEAQ in the germline V gene (reference sequence). J was trimmed by 4 bases and V by 6 bases; bases with no gene match: 6. The CDR3 has 13 amino acids. DNA of the CDR3: TGTGCCAGCAGTGACAGGGCAGGGTACGAGCAGTACTTC. The encoded protein is CASSDRAGYEQYF.

The J gene is TRBJ2-5, the V gene TRBV24-1; 7 nucleotides match TRBD1. CDR3 length: 13 amino acids. J gave up 1 base and V 6 bases, and 1 base lay outside the gene matches. Looked up from germline, CDR1 is KGHDR and CDR2 is SFDVKD. The CDR3 region has the DNA TGTGCCACCAGTTCAGGGGGCCAAGAGACCCAGTACTTC. Residues: CATSSGGQETQYF.

CDR3 nucleotide sequence: TGCAGTGCTAGAGATATGGGGTTTTCAGGAGGGCGCACAGATACGCAGTATTTT. It is translated as CSARDMGFSGGRTDTQYF. The rearrangement uses TRBV20-1 and TRBJ2-3, with a weak D call TRBD2 (6 bases). Germline CDR1 is DFQATT and CDR2 is SNEGSKA (reference sequence). Trimming removed 0 bases from V and 1 base from J, with 20 bases in between. The CDR3 consists of 18 residues.

The rearrangement joins TRBV4-1 to TRBJ2-5; no firm D call. Trimming cost V 0 bases and J 7 bases, with 12 bases left between them. Germline CDR1 and CDR2: MGHRA and YSYEKL. The CDR3 totals 14 residues. The CDR3 spells CASSQEVPSRTQYF. Written as DNA, the CDR3 is TGCGCCAGCAGCCAAGAGGTCCCTAGTAGGACCCAGTACTTC.

The V and J genes are TRBV5-1 and TRBJ1-2; a weak D match, TRBD1 (5 bases). This CDR3 spans 14 amino acids. The germline V gene has CDR1 SGHRS and CDR2 YFSETQ. With 0 bases removed from V and 6 bases from J, the gap between germline ends came to 12 bases. The CDR3 sequence: CASSLEGREDGYTF. In DNA, the CDR3 is TGCGCCAGCAGCTTGGAGGGCAGGGAGGATGGCTACACCTTC. Full variable domain (remainder filled in from reference TRBV5-1 and TRBJ1-2): KAGVTQTPRYLIKTRGQQVTLSCSPISGHRSVSWYQQTPGQGLQFLFEYFSETQRNKGNFPGRFSGRQFSNSRSEMNVSTLELGDSALYLCASSLEGREDGYTFGSGTRLTVV.

This clonotype was seen a few times. The rearrangement joins TRBV19 to TRBJ2-1, with 13 nucleotides matching TRBD2. V shed 2 bases and J 6 bases; nucleotides not matched to a gene: 4. The CDR3 totals 16 residues. Germline CDR1 LNHDA, CDR2 SQIVND (reference sequence). CDR3 in amino acids: CASSIPRTSGSNEQFF. DNA for the CDR3: TGTGCCAGTAGTATACCAAGGACTAGCGGGAGCAATGAGCAGTTCTTC.

This clonotype was counted only a few times. This chain uses TRBV6-5 with TRBJ2-2; 7 nucleotides match TRBD2. The junction had 12 bases not matched to a gene; V was cut back by 5 bases and J by 0 bases. The CDR3 totals 18 residues. Germline V gives CDR1 MNHEY, CDR2 SVGAGI. The CDR3 loop reads CASSRRVPLAANTGELFF. As DNA, the CDR3 is TGTGCCAGCAGTCGAAGGGTTCCTCTAGCGGCGAACACCGGGGAGCTGTTTTTT.

Only a few counts were recorded for this clonotype. The gene calls are TRBV18 and TRBJ2-2, with 10 bases identical to TRBD2. With V trimmed by 1 base and J by 6 bases, 8 bases remained unmatched. The CDR3 consists of 17 residues. CDR1 is KGHSH, CDR2 LQKENI, per germline. CDR3 protein: CASSPQPSGSIAGELFF. CDR3 in DNA: TGTGCCAGCTCACCACAACCTAGCGGGAGTATCGCCGGGGAGCTGTTTTTT.